Listed below are T cell receptor beta chains from one sample, sequenced in a study of sequential checkpoint blockade in melanoma. The data were produced by immunoSEQ multiplex PCR, yet TCRdb's version contains in-frame clones alone and is incomplete. The table lists about 40,000 clones, roughly 88% of them singletons. Sample: CD8+ T cells sorted from blood (inferred from file names), taken from a patient given nivolumab and ipilimumab in sequence. These receptors were collected from a human donor with melanoma. CDR3s leave out the opening cysteine and the closing phenylalanine or tryptophan. Each record gives: V gene, J gene, CDR3 protein.

v_gene: TRBV14; j_gene: TRBJ1-2; CDR3aa: ASSPPFSPYGYT
v_gene: TRBV29-1; j_gene: TRBJ1-2; CDR3aa: SVEDGSNYGYT
v_gene: TRBV29-1; j_gene: TRBJ2-2; CDR3aa: SAFLAGELF
v_gene: TRBV9; j_gene: TRBJ1-3; CDR3aa: ASEPGSGNTIY
v_gene: TRBV4-1; j_gene: TRBJ1-1; CDR3aa: ASSQSSDRGITEAF
v_gene: TRBV27; j_gene: TRBJ2-7; CDR3aa: ASRPLAGTSGYYEQY
v_gene: TRBV5-1; j_gene: TRBJ1-2; CDR3aa: ASSLVGQGEGYT
v_gene: TRBV5-6; j_gene: TRBJ2-7; CDR3aa: ASSLSVRNEQY
v_gene: TRBV7-3; j_gene: TRBJ2-1; CDR3aa: ASSSNGELAGENNEQF
v_gene: TRBV9; j_gene: TRBJ2-1; CDR3aa: ASSPPGRAFYNEQF